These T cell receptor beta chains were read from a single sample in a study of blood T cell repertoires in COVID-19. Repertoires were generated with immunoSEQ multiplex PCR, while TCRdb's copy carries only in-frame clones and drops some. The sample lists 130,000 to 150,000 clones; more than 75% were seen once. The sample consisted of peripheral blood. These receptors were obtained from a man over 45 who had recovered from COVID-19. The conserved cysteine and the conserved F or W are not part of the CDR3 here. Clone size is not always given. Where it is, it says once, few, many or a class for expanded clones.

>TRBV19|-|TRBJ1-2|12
ASSITQGGYGYT
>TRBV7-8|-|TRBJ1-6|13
ASSSSQGANSPLH
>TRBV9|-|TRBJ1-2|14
ASSAGFGGLYYGYT
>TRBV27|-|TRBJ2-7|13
ASSPAGTGVLEQY
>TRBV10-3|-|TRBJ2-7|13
AISRSDIVGYEQY
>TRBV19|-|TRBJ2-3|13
ASSGRTASTDTQY
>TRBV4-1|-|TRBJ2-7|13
ASSSREIVTSEQY
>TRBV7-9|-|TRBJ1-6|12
ASSPSGLNSPLH
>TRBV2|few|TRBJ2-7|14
ASSDPRDRDTHEQY
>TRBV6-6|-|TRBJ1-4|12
ASARGSTNEKLF
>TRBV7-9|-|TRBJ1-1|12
ASSFQGMDTEAF
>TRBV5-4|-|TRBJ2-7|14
ASSLAERGPLYEQY
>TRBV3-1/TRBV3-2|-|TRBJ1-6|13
ASSQNGQIGSPLH
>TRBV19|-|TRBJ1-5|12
ASRDRGLGQPQH
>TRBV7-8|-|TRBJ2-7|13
ASSRDGQWAYGQY
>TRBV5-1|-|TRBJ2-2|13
ASSLGGHNTGELF
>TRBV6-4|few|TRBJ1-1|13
ASSTGKQGNTEAF
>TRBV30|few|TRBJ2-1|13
AWSEGLAGYNEQF
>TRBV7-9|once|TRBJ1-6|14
ASSPGQGASNSPLH
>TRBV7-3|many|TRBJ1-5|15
ASSLKSGGGSNQPQH
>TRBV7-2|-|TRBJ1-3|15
ASSLQAGSSSGNTIY
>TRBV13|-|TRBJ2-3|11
ASSSPSTDTQY
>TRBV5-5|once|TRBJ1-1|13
ASSFQNPGSREAF
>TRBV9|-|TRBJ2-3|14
ASSVALTRNTDTQY
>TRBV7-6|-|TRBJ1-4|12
ASSLEADNEKLF
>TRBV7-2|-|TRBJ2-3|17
ASSPMGTSGGLSTDTQY
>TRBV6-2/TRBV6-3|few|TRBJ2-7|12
ASSYGTFTYEQY
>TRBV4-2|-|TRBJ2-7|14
ASSRDWTGGLYEQY
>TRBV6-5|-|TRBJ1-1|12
ASSLDGANTEAF
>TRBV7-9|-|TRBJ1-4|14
ASSLKFERMEEKLF
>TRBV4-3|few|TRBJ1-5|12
ASSQGQGAQPQH
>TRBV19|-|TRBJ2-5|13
ASSTRTGYQETQY
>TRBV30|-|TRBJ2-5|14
ACSVSSGGSRETQY
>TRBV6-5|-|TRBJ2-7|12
ASSYRQGTHEQY
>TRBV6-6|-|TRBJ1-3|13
ASSYAGEYGNTIY
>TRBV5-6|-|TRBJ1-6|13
ASSRQGISNSPLH
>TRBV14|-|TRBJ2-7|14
ASSQGHPGGSYEQY
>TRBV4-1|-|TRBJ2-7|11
ASSQGLDNEQY
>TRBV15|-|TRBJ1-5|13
ATGDKRRSNQPQH
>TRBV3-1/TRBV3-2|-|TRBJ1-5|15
ASSQDEPVEGNQPQH
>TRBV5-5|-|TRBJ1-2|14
ASSPGQGASYYGYT
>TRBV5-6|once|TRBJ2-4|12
ASSAGQELNIQY
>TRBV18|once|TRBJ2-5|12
ASSAGGLGETQY
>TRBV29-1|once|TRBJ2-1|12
SVGSRTVYNEQF
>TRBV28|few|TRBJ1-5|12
ASSLGGRNQPQH
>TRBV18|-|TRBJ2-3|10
ASAREGDTQY
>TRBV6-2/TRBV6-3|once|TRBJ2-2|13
ASSMTVTNTGELF
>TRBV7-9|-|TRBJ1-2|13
ASSMGQVLNYGYT
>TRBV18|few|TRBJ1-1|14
ASSPSGQMTNTEAF
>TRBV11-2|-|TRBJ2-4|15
ASSQTSGGLAKNIQY
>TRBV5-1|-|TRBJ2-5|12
ASSLEGQIETQY
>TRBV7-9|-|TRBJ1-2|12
ASSLLGGGGGYT
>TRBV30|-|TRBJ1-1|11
AWAFERNTEAF
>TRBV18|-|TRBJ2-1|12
ASSLGDSRDEQF